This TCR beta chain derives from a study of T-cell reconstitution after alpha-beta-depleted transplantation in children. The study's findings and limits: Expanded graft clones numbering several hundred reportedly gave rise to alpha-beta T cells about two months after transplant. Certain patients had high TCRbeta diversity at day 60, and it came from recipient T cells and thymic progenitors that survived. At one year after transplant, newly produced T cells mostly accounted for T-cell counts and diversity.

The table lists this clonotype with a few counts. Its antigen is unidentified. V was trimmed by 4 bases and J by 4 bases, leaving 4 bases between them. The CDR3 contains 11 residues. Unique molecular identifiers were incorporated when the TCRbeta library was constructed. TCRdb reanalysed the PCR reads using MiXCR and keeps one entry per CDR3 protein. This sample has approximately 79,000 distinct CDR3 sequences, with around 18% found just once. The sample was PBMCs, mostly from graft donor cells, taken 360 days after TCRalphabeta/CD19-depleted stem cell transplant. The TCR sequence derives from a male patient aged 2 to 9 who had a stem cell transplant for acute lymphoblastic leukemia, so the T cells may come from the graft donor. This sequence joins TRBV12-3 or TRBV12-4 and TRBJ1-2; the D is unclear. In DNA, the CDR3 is TGTGCCAGCAGTTCCGGCTATGGCTACACCTTC. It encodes CASSSGYGYTF.